This TCR beta chain was obtained from a study of blood T cell repertoires in COVID-19. Background on the study: Some COVID-19 samples were acute and others convalescent; all came from the United States, Italy and Spain. PBMCs, B-cell-depleted T cells, or T cells provided the cDNA or gDNA that made up the material.

In the original analysis: Estimation of nucleated cell counts relied on the amplification of reference gene primers. Sequencing was performed with immunoSEQ multiplex PCR; in TCRdb, only in-frame clones are kept and a portion is missing. V and J calls and clone size come straight from that table; D and trimming were deduced from the DNA. The sample includes 200,000 to 300,000 clones, around 90% seen only once; the top ten take around 5%. Between the trimmed V and J ends, which lost 9 bases and 6 bases, there was a span of 9 bases. The CDR3 is 11 amino acids. Germline values: CDR1 MDHEN, CDR2 SYDVKM. This clone has only a few counts.

The TCR sequence derives from a woman aged 55-70 years with COVID-19, enrolled during active disease. Sequenced input: peripheral blood. This chain uses TRBV28 with TRBJ2-1; D gene ambiguous. The CDR3 sequence is CASTTRNEQFF. The CDR3, as DNA: TGTGCCAGTACTACACGCAATGAGCAGTTCTTC.